These 13 T cell receptor beta chains came from one sample sequenced in a study of CD8 T cells in ankylosing spondylitis. Each CDR3 protein is one row after TCRdb ran MiXCR on the 5' RACE reads. The data contain some 200,000 distinct CDR3 sequences, about 7% of them singletons. The study, taken as a whole, reports: Within ankylosing spondylitis blood, a TCR beta motif made up of under 10 highly homologous variants appeared to be characteristic.

These receptors' targets are unknown. Sequenced material: blood, either unsorted or a sorted T cell fraction (not recorded which). All receptors derive from a male donor with ankylosing spondylitis.

This clonotype was seen at least ten times. The genes are TRBV5-1 and TRBJ2-1; D is unclear. V gave up 0 bases and J gave up 8 bases, with 9 bases separating them. Germline V gene sequence: CDR1 SGHRS, CDR2 YFSETQ. The CDR3 has 13 residues. The chain's CDR3 is CASSLAGFHEQFF. CDR3 nucleotides: TGCGCCAGCAGCTTGGCCGGGTTCCATGAGCAGTTCTTC.

About this clonotype: This may stem from a read error, because a much larger clone lies one nucleotide away. The missing conserved phenylalanine or tryptophan at the end of this CDR3 makes a read error likely. This chain links TRBV6-2 or TRBV6-3 with TRBJ2-2; D not certain. Germline CDR1 MNHEY, CDR2 SVGEGT. V gave up 0 bases and J gave up 0 bases, with 8 bases separating them. This CDR3 comprises 16 residues. DNA of the CDR3: TGTGCCAGCAGTTACTCGATTCAGACGAACACCGGGGAGCTGTTTTCT. Translating gives CASSYSIQTNTGELFS.

This clonotype has a count of ten or more. The chain uses TRBV7-9 and TRBJ1-1; D might be TRBD1 (5 bases). CDR3 size: 14 residues. V lost 4 bases and J 4 bases, leaving 13 bases between the germline ends. CDR1 and CDR2 (germline): SEHNR, FQNEAQ (reference sequence). The CDR3 DNA reads TGTGCCAGCAGCTCGGGACTCCGCTTCACTGAAGCTTTCTTT. As protein: CASSSGLRFTEAFF.

This clonotype has a count of ten or more. The chain carries TRBV6-5 and TRBJ2-7; D unresolved. The CDR3 has 15 residues. Germline lookup yields CDR1 MNHEY and CDR2 SVGAGI. V lost 0 bases, J lost 5 bases, and 14 bases lay in between. CDR3 sequence (DNA): TGTGCCAGCAGTTACTCGTATAGCAACTTCGACGAGCAGTACTTC. Translating gives CASSYSYSNFDEQYF.

This clonotype was counted many times. The genes are TRBV29-1 and TRBJ1-2; TRBD1 matches 7 bases. There are 16 residues in the CDR3. Germline V gene lookup returns CDR1 SQVTM and CDR2 ANQGSEA. With 4 bases clipped from V and 8 bases from J, the junction kept 19 bases outside the gene matches. CDR3 DNA: TGCAGCGTTGGGGGACAGCATCCCGTCCCCGACATAGGCTACACCTTC. It codes for CSVGGQHPVPDIGYTF.

This clonotype was recorded many times. At one end the junction does not follow the germline gene, possibly because of a read error. The CDR3 here is CASSHPGTGELFF. DNA for the CDR3: TGTGCTAGCAGCCACCCTGGGACCGGGGAGCTGTTTTTT. This sequence joins TRBV7-7 and TRBJ2-2; unclear D gene. Germline V gene sequence: CDR1 SSHAT, CDR2 FNYEAQ (reference sequence). This CDR3 contains 13 residues.

The chain links TRBV9 to TRBJ2-1; 8 nucleotides align to TRBD2. Per the germline V gene, CDR1 is SGDLS and CDR2 is YYNGEE. J lost 5 bases, V lost 4 bases, and 11 bases had no gene match. The CDR3 sequence is 16 residues long. Written as DNA, the CDR3 is TGTGCCAGCAGCCCCCGGGGGGCGGGGGGCCACAATGAGCAGTTCTTC. Translated: CASSPRGAGGHNEQFF.

This clonotype was seen repeatedly, ten times or more. This chain uses TRBV3-1 with TRBJ2-1; 7 bases fit TRBD2. The CDR3 is 15 residues long. The junction had 11 bases not matched to a gene; V was cut back by 4 bases and J by 8 bases. The germline gives CDR1 LGHDT, CDR2 YNNKEL (reference sequence). The CDR3 DNA reads as TGTGCCAGCAGCCTGCGCCGGGGGAGGGTCTATGAGCAGTTCTTC. Protein product: CASSLRRGRVYEQFF.

The V and J genes are TRBV28 and TRBJ2-1, with 13 positions matching TRBD2. Trimming at V came to 5 bases and at J to 5 bases, leaving 9 bases not matched to a gene. In germline, CDR1 is MDHEN, CDR2 SYDVKM. The CDR3 contains 17 residues. Written as DNA, the CDR3 is TGTGCCAGCAGTGCCCAACTAGCGGGAGGGCGGGACAATGAGCAGTTCTTC. Encoded protein: CASSAQLAGGRDNEQFF.

Many counts were recorded for this clonotype. The chain is built from TRBV7-2 and TRBJ1-5, with 7 positions matching TRBD1. CDR1 is SGHTA and CDR2 is FQGNSA in the germline V gene. The junction had 3 bases not matched to a gene; V was cut back by 1 base and J by 6 bases. CDR3 length: 14 amino acids. The CDR3 sequence: CASSLDDRAQPQHF. The CDR3 DNA reads as TGTGCCAGCAGCTTAGACGACAGGGCTCAGCCCCAGCATTTT. The variable domain in full, with the rest retrieved from reference TRBV7-2 and TRBJ1-5, is GAGVSQSPSNKVTEKGKDVELRCDPISGHTALYWYRQSLGQGLEFLIYFQGNSAPDKSGLPSDRFSAERTGGSVSTLTIQRTQQEDSAVYLCASSLDDRAQPQHFGDGTRLSIL.

This clonotype was seen ten or more times. This chain uses TRBV4-1 with TRBJ2-4; D is unclear. The CDR3 consists of 18 residues. Trimming took off 2 bases at V and 1 base at J, with 18 bases between the two ends. Germline V CDR1 and CDR2: MGHRA, YSYEKL. CDR3 DNA sequence: TGCGCCAGCAGCCAACACATCCCAGGCGGTCTTGCCAAAAACATTCAGTACTTC. It is translated as CASSQHIPGGLAKNIQYF.

This clonotype was detected many times. This chain connects TRBV11-1 to TRBJ2-3; D is unclear. The germline CDR1 and CDR2 sequences are SGHAT and FQDESV (reference sequence). The germline V and J ends were trimmed by 0 bases and 6 bases, with 10 bases remaining between them. This CDR3 spans 14 amino acids. The CDR3 coding sequence is TGTGCCAGCAGCTTAGCGGGAACGTGGGATACGCAGTATTTT. Protein: CASSLAGTWDTQYF.

J is TRBJ1-6 and V is TRBV5-6, with D hard to call. The germline V gene has CDR1 SGHDT and CDR2 YYEEEE. Trimming cost V 7 bases and J 7 bases, with 15 bases left between them. The CDR3 runs to 14 residues. CDR3 sequence reads: CASRLLTANSPLHF. As DNA, the CDR3 is TGTGCCAGCCGTCTACTCACCGCCAATTCACCCCTCCACTTT.